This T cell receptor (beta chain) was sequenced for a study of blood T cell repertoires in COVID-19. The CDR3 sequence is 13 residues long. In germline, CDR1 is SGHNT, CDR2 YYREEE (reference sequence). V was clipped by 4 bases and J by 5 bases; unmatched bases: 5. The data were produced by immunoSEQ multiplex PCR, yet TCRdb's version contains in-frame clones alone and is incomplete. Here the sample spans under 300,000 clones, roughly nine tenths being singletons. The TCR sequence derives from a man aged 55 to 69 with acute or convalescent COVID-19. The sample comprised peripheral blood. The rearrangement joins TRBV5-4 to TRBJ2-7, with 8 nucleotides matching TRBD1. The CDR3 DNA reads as TGTGCCAGCAGCGCAGGGGGCAGGAACGAGCAGTACTTC. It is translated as CASSAGGRNEQYF.